This section outlines one TCR beta chain sequence together with its context. This receptor's antigen is unknown. No base quality values were provided; no much bigger clone lies one nucleotide off. Patients with autoimmune disease history or receiving systemic immunosuppression were excluded from the trial. In every dose cohort, peripheral blood was drawn for TCR sequencing at baseline, cycle 4 day 1, and cycle 7 day 1. The samples were drawn from a first-in-human, open-label, multicenter phase I dose-escalation trial of ivuxolimab. Adults with locally advanced or metastatic melanoma, renal cell carcinoma, hepatocellular carcinoma or head and neck squamous cell carcinoma were enrolled in the trial. Before TCR sequencing, CD4+ T cells and CD8+ T cells were sorted from peripheral blood as separate populations. This entry comes from a study of OX40 agonist ivuxolimab in advanced cancers. Background on the whole study: Ivuxolimab was an agonistic, fully human IgG2 monoclonal antibody directed against OX40 (CD134), a costimulatory receptor. Intravenous ivuxolimab was administered to patients every 2 weeks at six dose levels: 0.01, 0.1, 0.3, 1.5, 3 and 10 mg/kg. Of the 50 to 55 dose-escalation patients, hepatocellular carcinoma was present in roughly 19, melanoma in roughly 15, renal cell carcinoma in 9 and head and neck cancer in 9. The dose-escalation cohort was over 70% male with a mean age of about 65 years, ranging from 23 to 79. Patients were allowed to have had prior anti-PD-1, anti-PD-L1 or anti-CTLA-4 therapy, and around 40% of the dose-escalation patients had previously received checkpoint inhibitors. Partial responses were achieved by three dose-escalation patients, of whom one had hepatocellular carcinoma and two had cutaneous melanoma. Peripheral TCRbeta sequencing aimed to test whether ivuxolimab altered TCR sequence diversity and caused clonal T-cell expansion. The paper reports the monotherapy dose-escalation portion (N = 52 patients) of the phase I ivuxolimab trial. Overall study results and their limits: Low levels of normalized T-cell clonal expansion were also seen in some nonresponding patients. In partial responders in the 0.1-3.0 mg/kg groups, normalized peripheral clonal expansion was found to be among the lowest, especially among CD8+ T cells. After ivuxolimab, more expanded clones were found on average in CD8+ T cells than in CD4+ T cells. At doses of 0.1 to 3.0 mg/kg, clonal expansion of both CD4+ and CD8+ T cells in blood was seen between baseline and week 6. Which antigens the clonally expanded peripheral T cells were specific for was not determined.

Genomic DNA was extracted from sorted cells for sequencing of the TCRbeta CDR3 region. The immunoSEQ Assay was used for sequencing of TCRbeta CDR3 regions. In TCRdb, the immuneACCESS table is reduced to in-frame sequences with V and J assigned. These tables do not hold every clone; where another copy was compared, an unresolved V gene accounts for under half, and the others remain unexplained. Here the sample has 100,000 or so clones; under 90% occur a single time. Less than 5.5% of the sample is held by the ten biggest clonotypes. This TCR was sampled from an adult with an advanced solid tumor such as melanoma, head and neck, liver or kidney cancer. Sample: CD4+ or CD8+ T cells sorted from blood, taken in a trial of the OX40 agonist ivuxolimab.

CDR3 sequence: CASSVVGLAGDTQYF. The bases are TGTGCCAGCAGCGTAGTGGGACTAGCGGGAGATACGCAGTATTTT. The V and J genes are TRBV9 and TRBJ2-3; 12 central nucleotides agree with TRBD2. Unmatched junction bases come to 1, with V trimmed by 0 bases and J by 5 bases. The CDR3 runs 15 residues from the cysteine to the phenylalanine. CDR3 DNA is the only sequence kept; it has 45 bases, read in frame from the first base. Sequences SGDLS (CDR1) and YYNGEE (CDR2) are obtained from the germline V gene.